This T cell receptor (beta chain) was identified during a study of OX40 agonist ivuxolimab in advanced cancers. Some background on the complete study: The costimulatory receptor OX40 (CD134) was targeted by ivuxolimab, a fully human IgG2 agonistic monoclonal antibody. Partial responses occurred in three dose-escalation patients: two with cutaneous melanoma and one with hepatocellular carcinoma. The paper covers the monotherapy dose-escalation part of the phase I ivuxolimab trial, which included N of about 56 patients. Intravenous ivuxolimab was administered to patients every 2 weeks at six dose levels: 0.01, 0.1, 0.3, 1.5, 3 and 10 mg/kg. The dose-escalation cohort was about 87% male with a mean age of about 54 years, ranging from 23 to 79. Peripheral TCRbeta sequencing was intended to test whether TCR sequence diversity was altered and clonal T-cell expansion was caused by ivuxolimab. Patients were allowed to have had prior anti-PD-1, anti-PD-L1 or anti-CTLA-4 therapy, and around 43% of the dose-escalation patients had been treated with checkpoint inhibitors. Of the roughly 52 patients in dose escalation, approximately 20 had hepatocellular carcinoma, about 15 had melanoma, 9 had renal cell carcinoma and 9 had head and neck cancer.

Genomic DNA was extracted from sorted cells for sequencing of the TCRbeta CDR3 region. TCRbeta CDR3 regions were sequenced using the immunoSEQ Assay. As stored in TCRdb, this immuneACCESS dataset retains in-frame rearrangements with V and J assigned. A fraction of the clones does not appear; measured against another copy, unresolved V genes explain less than half of the discrepancy, and the remainder lacks a known reason. The table for this sample lists about 61,000 clones; about 92% of them were counted only once. Together, the top ten hold more than 20% of the sample. Patients with autoimmune disease history or receiving systemic immunosuppression were excluded from the trial. In every dose cohort, peripheral blood was drawn for TCR sequencing at baseline, cycle 4 day 1, and cycle 7 day 1. Samples were obtained from an open-label, multicenter, first-in-human phase I dose-escalation trial of ivuxolimab. Adults with locally advanced or metastatic head and neck squamous cell, hepatocellular, melanoma or renal cell carcinoma were enrolled in the trial. CD4+ and CD8+ T cells were sorted separately from peripheral blood before TCR sequencing.

General findings and caveats noted by the study authors: At doses of 0.1 to 3.0 mg/kg, clonal expansion of both CD4+ and CD8+ blood T cells was observed from baseline to week 6. Antigen specificity was not determined for the clonally expanded peripheral T cells. After ivuxolimab, more expanded clones were found on average in CD8+ T cells than in CD4+ T cells. Low levels of normalized T-cell clonal expansion were also seen in some patients who did not respond. In the 0.1-3.0 mg/kg groups, partial responders were among the patients with the lowest normalized peripheral clonal expansion, particularly in CD8+ T cells.

CDR1 and CDR2 are drawn from the germline V gene: MNHEY, SVGAGI. Germline trimming amounts to 2 bases on V and 4 bases on J, with 3 as the count of junction bases outside the gene matches. The CDR3 runs 15 amino acids, cysteine and phenylalanine included. The sequence is cut down to CDR3 DNA, 45 bases in frame from base 1. To note about this clone: The specificity of this receptor is unknown. Per-nucleotide qualities are absent, and no much larger clonotype sits a single base away.

Sequenced here: CD4+ or CD8+ T cells sorted from blood, sampled in a trial of the OX40 agonist ivuxolimab. Recombination joined TRBV6-5 with TRBJ2-1; TRBD2 lines up with 9 middle nucleotides. The sequence was collected from an adult with an advanced solid tumor such as melanoma, head and neck, liver or kidney cancer. The CDR3 region has the sequence CASSYPLAGYNEQFF. The DNA reads TGTGCCAGCAGTTACCCCCTAGCGGGGTACAATGAGCAGTTCTTC.